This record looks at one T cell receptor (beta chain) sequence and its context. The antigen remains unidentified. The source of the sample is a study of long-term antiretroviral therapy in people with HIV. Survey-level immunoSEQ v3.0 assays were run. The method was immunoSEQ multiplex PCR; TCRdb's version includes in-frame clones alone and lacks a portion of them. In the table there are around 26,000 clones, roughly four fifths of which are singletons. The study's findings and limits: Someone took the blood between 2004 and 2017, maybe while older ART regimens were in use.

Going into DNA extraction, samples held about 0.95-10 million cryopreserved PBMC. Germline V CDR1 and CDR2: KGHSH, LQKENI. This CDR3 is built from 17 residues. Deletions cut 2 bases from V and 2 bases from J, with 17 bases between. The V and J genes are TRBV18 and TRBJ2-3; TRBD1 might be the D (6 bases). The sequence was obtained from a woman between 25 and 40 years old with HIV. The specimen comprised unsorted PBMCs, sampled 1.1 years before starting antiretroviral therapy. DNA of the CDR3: TGTGCCAGCTCACCAATTCTTGGGGGCTCCTCCACAGATACGCAGTATTTT. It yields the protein CASSPILGGSSTDTQYF.